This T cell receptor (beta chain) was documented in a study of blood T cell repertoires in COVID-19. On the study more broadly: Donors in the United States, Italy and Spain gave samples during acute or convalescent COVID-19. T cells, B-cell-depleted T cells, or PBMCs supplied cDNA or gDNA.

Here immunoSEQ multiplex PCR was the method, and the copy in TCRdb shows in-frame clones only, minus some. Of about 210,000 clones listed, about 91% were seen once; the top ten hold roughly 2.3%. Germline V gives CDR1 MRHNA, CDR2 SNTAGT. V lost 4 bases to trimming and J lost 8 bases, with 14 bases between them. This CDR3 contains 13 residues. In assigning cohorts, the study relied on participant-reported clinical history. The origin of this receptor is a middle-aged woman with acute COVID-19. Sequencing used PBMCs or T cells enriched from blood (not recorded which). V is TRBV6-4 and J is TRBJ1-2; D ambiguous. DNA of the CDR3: TGTGCCAGCAGTGGAGGCCCCACGGGGGGCTACACCTTC. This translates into CASSGGPTGGYTF.